This T cell receptor beta chain derives from a study of T cell responses to AZD1222 COVID-19 vaccine. Study observations and caveats: Nearly half of spike-specific TCRs reportedly target variant regions that are unmutated in the B.1.351 and B.1.1.7 variants.

The germline gives CDR1 SNHLY, CDR2 FYNNEI. Between the trimmed V and J ends, which lost 8 bases and 2 bases, there was a span of 10 bases. The CDR3 is 12 residues long. Remarks on this clone: Its antigen is as yet unknown.

Sequencing was performed with immunoSEQ multiplex PCR; in TCRdb, only in-frame clones are kept and a portion is missing. The profile covers more than 95,000 clones, with roughly 92% appearing a single time and about 1.4% taken by the ten largest. It was second doses at about 4 or about 12 weeks that were pooled. Sequenced here: peripheral blood, sampled 28 days after the second AZD1222 dose. The rearrangement joins TRBV2 to TRBJ2-7, with D possibly matching TRBD1 (6 bases). This sequence was found in an adult who received the AZD1222 COVID-19 vaccine. In nucleotides, the CDR3 is TGTGCCAGCTGGGACACCCCCTACGAGCAGTACTTC. Translation: CASWDTPYEQYF.